These 9 T cell receptor beta chains were sequenced from one sample in a study of cytomegalovirus exposure and HLA in healthy donors. The PCR had 60 Vbeta and 13 Jbeta primers. TCRdb keeps only in-frame clones here, not all; method: immunoSEQ multiplex PCR. The sample holds 150,000 to 200,000 clones, 80% seen once. Sequencing was carried out using PBMCs. These TCRs come from a boy aged 5-17 years in good health and CMV-seronegative.

The chain recombines TRBV27 with TRBJ1-2; no reliable D call. Trimming took off 3 bases at V and 3 bases at J, with 8 bases between the two ends. This CDR3 spans 13 amino acids. Per the germline V gene, CDR1 is MNHEY and CDR2 is SMNVEV (reference sequence). The CDR3 DNA follows: TGTGCCAGCAGTTTCCGGGTCGACTATGGCTACACCTTC. Translation: CASSFRVDYGYTF.

This clone has just a few counts. The chain has TRBV27 and TRBJ1-5, with 9 bases lining up with TRBD1. The V gene's germline CDR1 is MNHEY and CDR2 SMNVEV (reference sequence). V dropped 3 bases and J dropped 6; count of bases not matched to a gene: 0. The CDR3 has 13 amino acids. This chain's CDR3 is CASSLTGGQPQHF. DNA for the CDR3: TGTGCCAGCAGTTTGACAGGGGGTCAGCCCCAGCATTTT.

This clone was observed once. The rearrangement links TRBV2 to TRBJ2-3; the match to TRBD2 covers 7 bases. Germline trimming cut 8 bases from V and 7 bases from J; bases unmatched to any gene: 12. CDR1 is SNHLY, CDR2 FYNNEI, per germline. The CDR3 is made up of 14 amino acids. The CDR3 here is CASLGTIRTNTQYF. CDR3 sequence (DNA): TGTGCCAGCCTAGGGACTATCAGGACGAATACGCAGTATTTT.

The table lists this clone with a count of one. The CDR3 loop is CASSLGQGSGTGELFF. CDR3 coding DNA: TGTGCCAGCAGCTTGGGGCAGGGAAGTGGGACCGGGGAGCTGTTTTTT. The rearrangement joins TRBV5-6 to TRBJ2-2; maybe TRBD1 (5 bases). Germline-derived CDR1 and CDR2 are SGHDT and YYEEEE. V lost 0 bases and J lost 5, with 14 bases in between. CDR3 length: 16 residues.

This clone was counted a single time. V is TRBV19 and J is TRBJ2-3; 7 nucleotides match TRBD2. The germline CDR1 and CDR2 sequences are LNHDA and SQIVND (reference sequence). After removal of 5 bases from V and 4 bases from J, the junction contained 3 bases not matched to a gene. The length of the CDR3 is 13 residues. CDR3 sequence: CASSPLAADTQYF. The CDR3, as DNA: TGTGCCAGTAGTCCCCTAGCGGCAGATACGCAGTATTTT.

Worth noting for this clone: The identical CDR3 is also encoded by other nucleotide sequences in the sample. The CDR3, as DNA: TGTGCCAGCAGCTTGGACGGACTCAACGAGCAGTACTTC. It codes for CASSLDGLNEQYF. The rearrangement joins TRBV5-4 to TRBJ2-7; TRBD2 might be the D (5 bases). Between the trimmed V and J ends, which lost 0 bases and 5 bases, there was a span of 9 bases. The CDR3 runs 13 residues. Germline V gene data show CDR1 as SGHNT and CDR2 as YYREEE (reference sequence).

The chain couples TRBV27 to TRBJ1-3, with 7 positions matching TRBD1. The CDR3 runs to 16 residues. V trimming: 5 bases; J trimming: 0 bases; junction bases outside the gene matches: 7. Germline V gene sequence: CDR1 MNHEY, CDR2 SMNVEV (reference sequence). The CDR3 DNA follows: TGTGCCAGCAGTCCCGGGACAGTTGACTCTGGAAACACCATATATTTT. It translates to CASSPGTVDSGNTIYF.

The chain recombines TRBV14 with TRBJ2-3; 13 bases match TRBD2. Germline CDR1 is SGHDN and CDR2 is FVKESK. The CDR3 sequence is 18 residues long. V lost 4 bases and J lost 4; bases outside the gene matches: 11. Written as DNA, the CDR3 is TGTGCCAGCAGCCCTTCCGGGACTAGCGGGATAATTTCAGATACGCAGTATTTT. Its protein product is CASSPSGTSGIISDTQYF.

Comment on this clone: A read error may produce the germline difference seen at one junction end. The rearrangement joins TRBV7-9 to TRBJ1-6; no firm D call. Germline V gene data show CDR1 as SEHNR and CDR2 as FQNEAQ (reference sequence). The CDR3 totals 13 residues. DNA for the CDR3: TGTTCCAGCAGCTTGGAGAACGTTTCACCCCTCCACTTT. Translated: CSSSLENVSPLHF.